The 23 T cell receptor beta chains in this list originate from one sample, sequenced in a study of shared clonotypes between healthy human individuals. Clones were sequenced by immunoSEQ multiplex PCR, and TCRdb holds only the in-frame ones, with some missing. The sample consists of 950,000 to 1,100,000 clones, 65% to 75% of them appearing once. Sequencing was done on a sample of memory CD4+ T cells sorted from blood. The subset: CD45RA-negative fraction. The receptors shown here come from a man aged 18-30 years in good health.

As concerns this clone: Other DNA sequences in this sample translate to the same CDR3. The chain is built from TRBV6-5 and TRBJ1-1, with D unclear. This CDR3 has 12 amino acids. V was trimmed by 6 bases and J by 1 base, leaving 6 bases between them. Germline values: CDR1 MNHEY, CDR2 SVGAGI. CDR3 in DNA: TGTGCCAGCAGGGCGGGGAACACTGAAGCTTTCTTT. Translated: CASRAGNTEAFF.

The chain's CDR3 is CASSPGLLGASEAFF. CDR3 sequence (DNA): TGTGCCAGCAGCCCAGGGCTCCTCGGGGCTTCTGAAGCTTTCTTT. The chain uses TRBV7-9 and TRBJ1-1, with D possibly matching TRBD1 (5 bases). This CDR3 is built from 15 residues. V dropped 5 bases and J dropped 6 bases, with 19 bases sitting between them. In germline, CDR1 is SEHNR, CDR2 FQNEAQ (reference sequence).

This clone has a handful of counts. The genes are TRBV28 and TRBJ2-4; 10 nucleotides align to TRBD1. Germline CDR1 reads MDHEN; CDR2 reads SYDVKM. V shed 6 bases, J shed 8 bases, and the junction held 4 bases outside the gene matches. CDR3 length: 13 amino acids. The CDR3 DNA is TGTGCCAGCAGCCCCGGGACAGGGGACATTCAGTACTTC. Translated: CASSPGTGDIQYF.

This clone was seen a handful of times. Other DNA sequences in this sample translate to the same CDR3. The chain joins TRBV28 to TRBJ1-5; 7 bases match TRBD1. V shed 5 bases, J shed 6 bases, and the junction held 7 bases outside the gene matches. The CDR3 loop spans 14 amino acids. The germline V gene encodes CDR1 MDHEN and CDR2 SYDVKM. CDR3 protein: CASSPGGSGQPQHF. The CDR3 nucleotides read TGTGCCAGCAGTCCAGGGGGGTCTGGTCAGCCCCAGCATTTT.

The V and J genes are TRBV7-2 and TRBJ2-3; D possibly matches TRBD1 or TRBD2 (5 bases each). Germline V CDR1 and CDR2: SGHTA, FQGNSA. The CDR3 totals 16 residues. Trimming removed 3 bases from V and 3 bases from J, with 16 bases in between. The CDR3 region is CASSFVVGARTDTQYF. The CDR3 DNA follows: TGTGCCAGCAGCTTCGTAGTCGGGGCGCGGACAGATACGCAGTATTTT. The full variable domain, with the rest looked up from reference TRBV7-2 and TRBJ2-3, is GAGVSQSPSNKVTEKGKDVELRCDPISGHTALYWYRQSLGQGLEFLIYFQGNSAPDKSGLPSDRFSAERTGGSVSTLTIQRTQQEDSAVYLCASSFVVGARTDTQYFGPGTRLTVL.

The CDR3 DNA reads TGTGCCAGCTCACCCAACGGCGATCAGCCCCAGCATTTT. This codes for CASSPNGDQPQHF. The chain uses TRBV18 and TRBJ1-5; D ambiguous. This CDR3 contains 13 residues. The V end was cut by 3 bases, the J end by 5 bases, with 8 bases between. Germline V gives CDR1 KGHSH, CDR2 LQKENI.

This clone has just a few counts. CDR3 in DNA: TGTGCCAGCAGTGAAGCTGAACGGAACACTGAAGCTTTCTTT. Amino acid sequence: CASSEAERNTEAFF. The V gene is TRBV6-1, the J gene TRBJ1-1; D gene ambiguous. Trimming removed 0 bases from V and 1 base from J, with 6 bases in between. Per the germline V gene, CDR1 is MNHNS and CDR2 is SASEGT. This CDR3 has 14 amino acids.

This clone was detected only once. Other DNA sequences in the sample encode the same CDR3. This chain uses TRBV5-1 with TRBJ2-6, with unresolved D. V lost 2 bases to trimming and J lost 0 bases, with 6 bases between them. Germline V lookup: CDR1 SGHRS, CDR2 YFSETQ. The CDR3 totals 15 residues. For the CDR3, the DNA is TGCGCCAGCAGCTTAGAAGGCTCTGGGGCCAACGTCCTGACTTTC. This sequence encodes CASSLEGSGANVLTF.

The V call is TRBV4-1, the J call TRBJ1-1, with D tentatively TRBD1 (6 bases). CDR3 length: 15 amino acids. V was shortened by 5 bases and J by 1 base, with 14 bases between the two germline ends. The germline gives CDR1 MGHRA, CDR2 YSYEKL. In DNA, the CDR3 is TGCGCCAGCAGCGCCCCGGCAGGGGCGAACACTGAAGCTTTCTTT. Encoded protein: CASSAPAGANTEAFF.

The chain is built from TRBV29-1 and TRBJ1-2; perhaps TRBD1 as D (5 bases). V was cut by 7 bases and J by 8 bases, with 17 bases left in between. In germline, CDR1 is SQVTM, CDR2 ANQGSEA. The CDR3 spans 12 residues. CDR3 nucleotide sequence: TGCAGCGCGGGGGAGGGATCAGGGGGCTACACCTTC. Translation gives CSAGEGSGGYTF.

This clone was found a few times. Other DNA sequences in the same sample also yield this CDR3. V gene TRBV29-1 combines with J gene TRBJ1-2; a possible D gene is TRBD1 (6 bases). CDR1 is SQVTM, CDR2 ANQGSEA, per germline. This CDR3 has 12 amino acids. Between the trimmed V and J ends, which lost 2 bases and 2 bases, there was a span of 6 bases. CDR3: CSVEQGNYGYTF. CDR3 in DNA: TGCAGCGTTGAACAGGGGAACTATGGCTACACCTTC. The whole variable domain, filled in from reference TRBV29-1 and TRBJ1-2, reads SAVISQKPSRDICQRGTSLTIQCQVDSQVTMMFWYRQQPGQSLTLIATANQGSEATYESGFVIDKFPISRPNLTFSTLTVSNMSPEDSSIYLCSVEQGNYGYTFGSGTRLTVV.

The chain carries TRBV7-2 and TRBJ2-1; D possibly corresponds to TRBD1 (6 bases). CDR3 size: 14 residues. V lost 2 bases and J lost 6, with 11 bases in between. Germline values: CDR1 SGHTA, CDR2 FQGNSA. The CDR3 sequence is CASSLSGAVNEQFF. CDR3 nucleotides: TGTGCCAGCAGCTTATCAGGGGCTGTCAATGAGCAGTTCTTC. The full variable domain, in which reference TRBV7-2 and TRBJ2-1 provide the parts outside the CDR3, is GAGVSQSPSNKVTEKGKDVELRCDPISGHTALYWYRQSLGQGLEFLIYFQGNSAPDKSGLPSDRFSAERTGGSVSTLTIQRTQQEDSAVYLCASSLSGAVNEQFFGPGTRLTVL.

The chain has TRBV10-1 and TRBJ2-3; 8 bases agree with TRBD2. With V trimmed by 3 bases and J by 5 bases, 4 bases remained unmatched. This CDR3 has 14 residues. CDR1 and CDR2 from the germline V gene are WNHNN and SYGVQD (reference sequence). In DNA, the CDR3 is TGCGCCAGCAGTGATGGGCTAGCGGGAGATACGCAGTATTTT. Its translation: CASSDGLAGDTQYF.

Comment on this clone: Other DNA sequences of this sample code for an identical CDR3. The rearrangement uses TRBV18 and TRBJ2-5, with a tentative D call TRBD2 (6 bases). CDR1 is KGHSH, CDR2 LQKENI, per germline. The CDR3 has 13 amino acids. V was shortened by 3 bases and J by 2 bases, with 7 bases between the two germline ends. The CDR3 spells CASSPRDQETQYF. For the CDR3, the DNA is TGTGCCAGCTCACCGCGGGATCAAGAGACCCAGTACTTC.

This clone was detected only once. The chain carries TRBV5-1 and TRBJ1-5; D is ambiguous. The V end was cut by 4 bases, the J end by 7 bases, with 15 bases between. The CDR3 spans 14 residues. The germline CDR1 and CDR2 sequences are SGHRS and YFSETQ. The CDR3 loop reads CASSTSGGSQPQHF. The CDR3 region has the DNA TGCGCCAGCAGCACAAGCGGTGGTTCCCAGCCCCAGCATTTT.

This chain connects TRBV28 to TRBJ1-6; TRBD1 agrees at 12 bases. The junction had 10 bases not matched to a gene; V was cut back by 5 bases and J by 14 bases. This CDR3 is built from 15 residues. Germline CDR1 MDHEN, CDR2 SYDVKM. The CDR3, as DNA: TGTGCCAGCAGTACTGGGACAGGGGGCCCCACAGCCCTCCACTTT. Translation gives CASSTGTGGPTALHF.

In this sample, this clone turned up once. The CDR3 loop reads CASSSFPGQGISPLHF. CDR3 nucleotides: TGCGCCAGCAGCTCCTTCCCGGGACAGGGGATTTCACCCCTCCACTTT. The chain recombines TRBV5-1 with TRBJ1-6; 10 bases line up with TRBD1. The CDR3 spans 16 residues. The germline CDR1 and CDR2 sequences are SGHRS and YFSETQ. Germline trimming cut 3 bases from V and 9 bases from J; bases unmatched to any gene: 9.

The rearrangement uses TRBV7-2 and TRBJ2-7; D not certain. V lost 6 bases, J lost 4 bases, and 10 bases lay in between. CDR1 is SGHTA and CDR2 is FQGNSA in the germline V gene. This CDR3 is 12 amino acids long. Here the CDR3 DNA reads TGTGCCAGCAGTGTTCTCCTATACGAGCAGTACTTC. Translation: CASSVLLYEQYF.

The gene calls are TRBV30 and TRBJ2-4, with TRBD1 identical over 8 bases. V was pared by 3 bases and J by 2 bases, with 6 bases of the junction left unmatched. This CDR3 comprises 15 residues. Germline loops: CDR1 GTSNPN, CDR2 SVGIG (reference sequence). The CDR3 loop reads CAWSRGRGSKNIQYF. The CDR3 bases are TGTGCCTGGAGCAGGGGGCGCGGGTCCAAAAACATTCAGTACTTC.

This clone is a singleton in its sample. V gene TRBV19 combines with J gene TRBJ2-2; 7 bases agree with TRBD1. V was pared by 4 bases and J by 5 bases, with 7 bases of the junction left unmatched. Germline-derived CDR1 and CDR2 are LNHDA and SQIVND (reference sequence). The CDR3 is 15 amino acids. DNA for the CDR3: TGTGCCAGTAGTAGCGGCCGACAGGGAACCGGGGAGCTGTTTTTT. Its translation: CASSSGRQGTGELFF.

This clone was seen only a few times. The V and J genes are TRBV2 and TRBJ1-2; a weak D match, TRBD1 (5 bases). The CDR3 has 14 amino acids. In germline, CDR1 is SNHLY, CDR2 FYNNEI. Trimming removed 3 bases at V and 4 bases at J, with 12 bases between. The CDR3 protein is CASSDRVETYGYTF. As DNA, the CDR3 is TGTGCCAGCAGTGACAGGGTTGAGACCTATGGCTACACCTTC.

The chain uses TRBV6-5 and TRBJ1-4; D call uncertain. Germline V gives CDR1 MNHEY, CDR2 SVGAGI. Trimming removed 11 bases from V and 0 bases from J, with 10 bases in between. The CDR3 is 13 amino acids. Here the CDR3 DNA reads TGTGCCGCCAAGAGGGCAACTAATGAAAAACTGTTTTTT. This codes for CAAKRATNEKLFF.

The V call is TRBV2, the J call TRBJ2-5; D is ambiguous. The V and J ends lost 8 bases and 2 bases respectively, with 9 bases between them. The CDR3 is made up of 12 amino acids. From germline, CDR1 is SNHLY and CDR2 FYNNEI. The CDR3 region is CASDGWQETQYF. As DNA, the CDR3 is TGTGCCAGCGACGGGTGGCAAGAGACCCAGTACTTC.